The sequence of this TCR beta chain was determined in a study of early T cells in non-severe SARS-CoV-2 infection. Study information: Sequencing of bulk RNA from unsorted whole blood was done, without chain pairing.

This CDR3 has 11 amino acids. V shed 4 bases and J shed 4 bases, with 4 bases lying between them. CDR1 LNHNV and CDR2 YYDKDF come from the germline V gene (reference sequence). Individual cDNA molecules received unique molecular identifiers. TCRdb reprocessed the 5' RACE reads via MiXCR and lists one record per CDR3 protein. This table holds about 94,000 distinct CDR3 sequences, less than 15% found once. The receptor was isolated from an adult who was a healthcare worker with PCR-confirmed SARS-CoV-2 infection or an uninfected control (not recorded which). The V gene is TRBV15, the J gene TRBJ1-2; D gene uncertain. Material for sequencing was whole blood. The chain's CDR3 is CATSNVYGYTF. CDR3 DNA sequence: TGTGCCACCAGCAACGTCTATGGCTACACCTTC.